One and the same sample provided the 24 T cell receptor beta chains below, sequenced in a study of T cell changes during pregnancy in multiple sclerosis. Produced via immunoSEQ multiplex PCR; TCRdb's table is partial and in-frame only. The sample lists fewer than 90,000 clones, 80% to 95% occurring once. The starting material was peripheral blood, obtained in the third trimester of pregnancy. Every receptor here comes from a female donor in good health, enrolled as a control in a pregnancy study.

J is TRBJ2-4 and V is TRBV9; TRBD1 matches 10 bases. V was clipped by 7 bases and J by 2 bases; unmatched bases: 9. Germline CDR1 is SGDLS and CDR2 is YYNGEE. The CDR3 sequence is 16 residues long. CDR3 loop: CASRTTGGGSKNIQYF. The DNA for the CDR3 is TGTGCCAGCCGCACGACAGGGGGCGGTTCCAAAAACATTCAGTACTTC.

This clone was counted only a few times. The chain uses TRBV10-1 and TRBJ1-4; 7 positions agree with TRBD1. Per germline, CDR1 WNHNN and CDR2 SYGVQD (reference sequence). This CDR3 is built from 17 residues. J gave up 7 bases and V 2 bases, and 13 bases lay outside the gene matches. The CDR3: CASSEPRTDRVSEKLFF. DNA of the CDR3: TGCGCCAGCAGTGAGCCCCGCACTGACAGGGTGAGTGAAAAACTGTTTTTT.

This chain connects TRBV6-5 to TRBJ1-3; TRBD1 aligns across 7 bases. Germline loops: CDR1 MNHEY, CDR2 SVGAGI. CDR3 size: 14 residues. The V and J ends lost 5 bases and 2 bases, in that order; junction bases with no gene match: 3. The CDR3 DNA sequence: TGTGCCAGCAGTAGACAGGGACCTGGAAACACCATATATTTT. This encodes CASSRQGPGNTIYF.

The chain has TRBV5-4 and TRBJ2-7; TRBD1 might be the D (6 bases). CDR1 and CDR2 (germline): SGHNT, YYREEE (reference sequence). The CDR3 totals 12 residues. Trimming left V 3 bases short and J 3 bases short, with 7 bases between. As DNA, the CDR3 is TGTGCCAGCAGCTCGGACAGCTACGAGCAGTACTTC. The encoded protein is CASSSDSYEQYF.

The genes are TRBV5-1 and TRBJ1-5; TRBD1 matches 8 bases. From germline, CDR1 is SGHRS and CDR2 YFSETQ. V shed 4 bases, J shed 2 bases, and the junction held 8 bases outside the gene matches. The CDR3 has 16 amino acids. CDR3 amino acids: CASSPGQGVGNQPQHF. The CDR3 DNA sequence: TGCGCCAGCAGCCCTGGACAGGGAGTCGGCAATCAGCCCCAGCATTTT.

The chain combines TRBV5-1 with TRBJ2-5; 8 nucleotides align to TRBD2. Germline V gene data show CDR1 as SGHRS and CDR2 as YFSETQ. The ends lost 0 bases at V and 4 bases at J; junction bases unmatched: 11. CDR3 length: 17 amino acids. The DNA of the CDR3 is TGCGCCAGCAGCTTGGATTACGTTTCCGCGGGAGGAGAGACCCAGTACTTC. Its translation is CASSLDYVSAGGETQYF.

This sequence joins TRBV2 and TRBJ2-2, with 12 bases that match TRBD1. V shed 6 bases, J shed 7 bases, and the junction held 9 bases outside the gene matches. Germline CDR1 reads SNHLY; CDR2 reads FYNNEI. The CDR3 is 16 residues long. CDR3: CASSPVGTGGGGELFF. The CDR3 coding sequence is TGTGCCAGCAGCCCTGTCGGGACAGGGGGCGGCGGGGAGCTGTTTTTT.

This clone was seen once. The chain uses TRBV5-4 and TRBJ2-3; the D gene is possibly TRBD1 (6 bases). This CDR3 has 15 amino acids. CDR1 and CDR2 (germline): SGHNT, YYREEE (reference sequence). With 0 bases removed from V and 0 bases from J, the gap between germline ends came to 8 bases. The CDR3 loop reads CASSLGGQSTDTQYF. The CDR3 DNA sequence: TGTGCCAGCAGCTTGGGGGGGCAGAGCACAGATACGCAGTATTTT. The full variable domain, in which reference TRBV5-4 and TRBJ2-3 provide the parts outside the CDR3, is ETGVTQSPTHLIKTRGQQVTLRCSSQSGHNTVSWYQQALGQGPQFIFQYYREEENGRGNFPPRFSGLQFPNYSSELNVNALELDDSALYLCASSLGGQSTDTQYFGPGTRLTVL.

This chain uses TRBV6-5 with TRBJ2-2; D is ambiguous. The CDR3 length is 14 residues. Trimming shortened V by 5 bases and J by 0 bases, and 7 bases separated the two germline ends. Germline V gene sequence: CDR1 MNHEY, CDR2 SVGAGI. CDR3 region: CASSPGPNTGELFF. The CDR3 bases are TGTGCCAGCAGTCCGGGTCCGAACACCGGGGAGCTGTTTTTT.

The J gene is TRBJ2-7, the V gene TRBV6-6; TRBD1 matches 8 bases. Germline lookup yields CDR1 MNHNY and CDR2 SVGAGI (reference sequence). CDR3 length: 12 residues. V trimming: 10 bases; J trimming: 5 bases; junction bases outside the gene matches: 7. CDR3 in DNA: TGTGCCACCGGACAGGGCGGCGACGAGCAGTACTTC. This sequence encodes CATGQGGDEQYF.

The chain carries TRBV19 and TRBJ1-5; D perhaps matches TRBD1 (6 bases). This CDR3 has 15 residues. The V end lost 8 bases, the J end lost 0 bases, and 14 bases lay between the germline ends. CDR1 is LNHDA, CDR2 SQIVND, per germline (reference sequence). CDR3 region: CASGGQILSNQPQHF. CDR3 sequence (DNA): TGTGCCAGTGGAGGACAGATACTTAGCAATCAGCCCCAGCATTTT.

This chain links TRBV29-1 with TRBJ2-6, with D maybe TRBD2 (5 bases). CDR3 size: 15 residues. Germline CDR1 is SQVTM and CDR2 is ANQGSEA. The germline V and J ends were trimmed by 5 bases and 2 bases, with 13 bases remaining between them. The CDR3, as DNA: TGCAGCGTTAAGAGCGGCCCTACTGGGGCCAACGTCCTGACTTTC. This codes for CSVKSGPTGANVLTF. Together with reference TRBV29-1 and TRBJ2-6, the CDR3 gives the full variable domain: SAVISQKPSRDICQRGTSLTIQCQVDSQVTMMFWYRQQPGQSLTLIATANQGSEATYESGFVIDKFPISRPNLTFSTLTVSNMSPEDSSIYLCSVKSGPTGANVLTFGAGSRLTVL.

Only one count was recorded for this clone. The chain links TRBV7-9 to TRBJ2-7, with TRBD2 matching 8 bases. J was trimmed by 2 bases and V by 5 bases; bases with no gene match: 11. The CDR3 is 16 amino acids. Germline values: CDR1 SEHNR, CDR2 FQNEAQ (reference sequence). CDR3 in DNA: TGTGCCAGCAGCCGGGAGGGGCTAAGCGAAACCTACGAGCAGTACTTC. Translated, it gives CASSREGLSETYEQYF.

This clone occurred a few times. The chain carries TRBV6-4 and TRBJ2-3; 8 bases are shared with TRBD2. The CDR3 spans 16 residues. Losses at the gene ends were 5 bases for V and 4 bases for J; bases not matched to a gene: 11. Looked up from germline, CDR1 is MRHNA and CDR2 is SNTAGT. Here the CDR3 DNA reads TGTGCCAGCAGTCGAGGGGAGCGGGAGTACTCAGATACGCAGTATTTT. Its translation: CASSRGEREYSDTQYF.

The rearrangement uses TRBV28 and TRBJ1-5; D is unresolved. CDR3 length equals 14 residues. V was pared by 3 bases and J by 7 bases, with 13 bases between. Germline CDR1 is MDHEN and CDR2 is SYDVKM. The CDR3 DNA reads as TGTGCCAGCAGTTTGTCTCCAGGAGGCCAGCCCCAGCATTTT. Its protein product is CASSLSPGGQPQHF.

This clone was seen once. In DNA form, the CDR3 reads TGTGCCAGCAGCCAGGCCGGGACAGCCTCTAACTATGGCTACACCTTC. It is translated as CASSQAGTASNYGYTF. The rearrangement links TRBV28 to TRBJ1-2, with 7 bases fitting TRBD1. V gave up 6 bases and J gave up 0 bases; unmatched junction bases: 10. The CDR3 has 16 amino acids. The germline gives CDR1 MDHEN, CDR2 SYDVKM.

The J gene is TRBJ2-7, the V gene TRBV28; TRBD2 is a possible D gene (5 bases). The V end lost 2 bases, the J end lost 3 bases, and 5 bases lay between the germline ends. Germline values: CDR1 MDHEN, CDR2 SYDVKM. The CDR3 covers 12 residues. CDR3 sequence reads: CASSLDYYEQYF. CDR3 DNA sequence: TGTGCCAGCAGTTTAGACTACTACGAGCAGTACTTC.

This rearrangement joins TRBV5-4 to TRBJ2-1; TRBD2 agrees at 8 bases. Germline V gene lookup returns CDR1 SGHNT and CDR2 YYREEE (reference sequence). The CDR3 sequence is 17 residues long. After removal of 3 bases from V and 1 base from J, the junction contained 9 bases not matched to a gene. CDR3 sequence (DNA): TGTGCCAGCAGCTGGACGGGACTAGTAAGGTCCTACAATGAGCAGTTCTTC. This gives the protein CASSWTGLVRSYNEQFF.

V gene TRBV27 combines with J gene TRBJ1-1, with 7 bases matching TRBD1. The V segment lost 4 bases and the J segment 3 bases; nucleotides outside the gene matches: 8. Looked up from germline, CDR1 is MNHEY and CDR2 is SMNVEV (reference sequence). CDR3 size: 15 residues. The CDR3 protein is CASSSDRVGYTEAFF. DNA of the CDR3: TGTGCCAGCAGTTCCGACAGGGTGGGGTACACTGAAGCTTTCTTT.

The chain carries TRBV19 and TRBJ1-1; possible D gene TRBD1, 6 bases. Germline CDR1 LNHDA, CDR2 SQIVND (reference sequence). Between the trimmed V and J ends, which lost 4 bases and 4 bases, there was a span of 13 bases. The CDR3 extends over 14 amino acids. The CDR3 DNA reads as TGTGCCAGTAGTACCAGGGGCTTAGGCACTGAAGCTTTCTTT. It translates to CASSTRGLGTEAFF.

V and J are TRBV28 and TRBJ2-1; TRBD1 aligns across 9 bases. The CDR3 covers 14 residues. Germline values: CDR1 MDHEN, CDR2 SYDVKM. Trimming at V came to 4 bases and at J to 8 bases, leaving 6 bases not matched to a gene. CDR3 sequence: CASSSLDRGHEQFF. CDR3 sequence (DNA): TGTGCCAGCAGTTCACTGGACAGGGGACATGAGCAGTTCTTC.

The CDR3, as DNA: TGTGCCAGCAGCTTAGGCGCGTTTAGCACAGATACGCAGTATTTT. It yields the protein CASSLGAFSTDTQYF. The V call is TRBV7-2, the J call TRBJ2-3; unclear D gene. CDR3 length equals 15 residues. The ends were cut back, 1 base at V and 0 bases at J, with 8 bases in the middle. The germline V gene encodes CDR1 SGHTA and CDR2 FQGNSA.

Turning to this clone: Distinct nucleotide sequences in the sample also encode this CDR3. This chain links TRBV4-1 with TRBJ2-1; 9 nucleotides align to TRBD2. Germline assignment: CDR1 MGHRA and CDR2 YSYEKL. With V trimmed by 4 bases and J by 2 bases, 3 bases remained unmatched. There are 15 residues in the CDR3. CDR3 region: CASSRLAGPYNEQFF. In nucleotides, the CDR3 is TGCGCCAGCAGCCGGCTAGCGGGACCCTACAATGAGCAGTTCTTC.

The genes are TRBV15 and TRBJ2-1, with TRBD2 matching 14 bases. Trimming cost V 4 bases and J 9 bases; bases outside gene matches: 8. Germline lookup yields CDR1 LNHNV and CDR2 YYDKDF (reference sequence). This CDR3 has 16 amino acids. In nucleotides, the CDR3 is TGTGCCACCAGCAAACCCGGGACTAGCGGGAGAGCTGAGCAGTTCTTC. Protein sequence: CATSKPGTSGRAEQFF.